This paragraph covers one TCR beta chain sequence. Its matching antigen is unknown. This sample was taken from a study of cytomegalovirus exposure and HLA in healthy donors. Study results and limitations: A later analysis linked a missense variant in DCLRE1C to the trimming of TCR beta V and J genes. Later analysis found that TCR beta chains associated with HLA were more clonally expanded than other, equally common chains. Sequences of the TCR beta chain were said to predict the HLA-A and HLA-B alleles of most subjects accurately.

CDR1 SGDLS and CDR2 YYNGEE come from the germline V gene. V was pared by 4 bases and J by 6 bases, with 16 bases of the junction left unmatched. The CDR3 runs to 17 residues. Primers: 60 Vbeta forward and 13 Jbeta reverse. Repertoires were generated with immunoSEQ multiplex PCR, while TCRdb's copy carries only in-frame clones and drops some. The sample holds some 180,000 clones; 82% are singletons and the top ten take more than 1.5%. The source is a man in his forties in good health and CMV-seronegative. V gene TRBV9 combines with J gene TRBJ2-1; 7 nucleotides agree with TRBD2. The source material was PBMCs. The CDR3 here is CASSPPLDFGGSNEQFF. In DNA form, the CDR3 reads TGTGCCAGCAGCCCCCCACTGGACTTCGGGGGGAGCAATGAGCAGTTCTTC.